This TCR beta chain was identified during a study of cytomegalovirus exposure and HLA in healthy donors. Only one count was recorded for this clone. What it recognizes is unknown. Study-level results: TCR sequences were mostly rare, though some public TCRs occurred in many donors. Reportedly, cytomegalovirus status was diagnosed with high sensitivity and specificity.

The validation cohort, a group of 90 to 150 subjects, included the donors and was separate from the roughly 700-subject first cohort. Generated by immunoSEQ multiplex PCR, the TCRdb table keeps only in-frame clones and is missing some. The sample consists of about 74,000 clones, 94% of them appearing once. Trimming cost V 8 bases and J 2 bases, with 16 bases left between them. The CDR3 runs to 14 residues. Germline V gene data show CDR1 as MNHEY and CDR2 as SMNVEV (reference sequence). The chain joins TRBV27 to TRBJ2-7; D may be TRBD1 (6 bases). The source is a young woman in good health and CMV-seropositive. The specimen sequenced was PBMCs. CDR3 protein: CASAWGRTAYEQYF. The CDR3 DNA follows: TGTGCCAGCGCTTGGGGCAGGACAGCCTACGAGCAGTACTTC.